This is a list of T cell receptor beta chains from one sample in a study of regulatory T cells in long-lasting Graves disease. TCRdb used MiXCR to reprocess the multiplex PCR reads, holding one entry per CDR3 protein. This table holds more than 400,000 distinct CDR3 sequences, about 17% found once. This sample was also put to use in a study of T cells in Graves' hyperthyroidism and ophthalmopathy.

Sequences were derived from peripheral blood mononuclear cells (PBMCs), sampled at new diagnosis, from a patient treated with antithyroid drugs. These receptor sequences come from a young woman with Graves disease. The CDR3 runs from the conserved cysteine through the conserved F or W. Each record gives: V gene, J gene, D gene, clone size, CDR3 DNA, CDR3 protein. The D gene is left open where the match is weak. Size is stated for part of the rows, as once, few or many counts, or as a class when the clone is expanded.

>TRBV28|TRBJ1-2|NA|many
TGTGCCAGCAGTTTTCTCCAGAACTATGGCTACACCTTC
CASSFLQNYGYTF
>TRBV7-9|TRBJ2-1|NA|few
TGTGCCAGCAGCTCTACTTCTTGGGGGTCTCTGGACTACAATGAGCAGTTCTTC
CASSSTSWGSLDYNEQFF
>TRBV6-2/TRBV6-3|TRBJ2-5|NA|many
TGTGCCAGCAACCCGGACCCATTCGGAGAGACCCAGTACTTC
CASNPDPFGETQYF
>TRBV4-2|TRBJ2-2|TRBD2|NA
TGTGCCAGCAGCCCCAAGGATCTAGCGGGAGGGCCCGATTTTATCGGGGGGGAGCTGTGTTTT
CASSPKDLAGGPDFIGGELCF
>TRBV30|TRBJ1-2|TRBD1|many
TGTGCCTGGAGTAGAGACAGGGCGGATGGCTACACCTTC
CAWSRDRADGYTF
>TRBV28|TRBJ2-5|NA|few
TGTGCCAGCAGTTTATTTTACAGGGCCGGGGAGACCCAGTACTTC
CASSLFYRAGETQYF
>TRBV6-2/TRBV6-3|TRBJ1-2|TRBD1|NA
TGTGCCAGCAGTTACCCCAGGGGGCCCGCTAACTATGGCTACACCTTC
CASSYPRGPANYGYTF
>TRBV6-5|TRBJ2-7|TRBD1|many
TGTGCCAGCAGTTACGGTTTCCCCCGGACAGGGGGCCCCTACGAGCAGTACTTC
CASSYGFPRTGGPYEQYF
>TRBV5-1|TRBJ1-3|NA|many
TGCGCCAGCAGCCCTTTAATCGGAAACACCATATATTTT
CASSPLIGNTIYF
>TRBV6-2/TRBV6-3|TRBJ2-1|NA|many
TGTGCCACCAGAACAGGGCGAGACCCTTCCAATGAGCAGTTCTTC
CATRTGRDPSNEQFF
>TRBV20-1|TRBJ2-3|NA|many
TGCAGTGCCCCCCGCGGAGCGGAGAGCACAGATACGCAGTATTTT
CSAPRGAESTDTQYF
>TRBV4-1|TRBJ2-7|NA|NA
TGCGCCAGCAGCGGGGGGAACGGGCGGGCCACTTACTACGAGCAGTACTTC
CASSGGNGRATYYEQYF
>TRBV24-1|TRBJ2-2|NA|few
TGTGCCACCAGTGCCCAGACAGCGAACACCGGGGAGCTGTTTTTT
CATSAQTANTGELFF
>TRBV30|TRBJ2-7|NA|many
TGTGCCTGGAGTGTTTTGGCGGTCGAAATCGAGCAGTACTTC
CAWSVLAVEIEQYF
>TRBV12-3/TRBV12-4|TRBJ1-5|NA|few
TGTGCCAGCAGTGCGGTGCTAGGTGGTGATCAGCCCCAGCATTTT
CASSAVLGGDQPQHF
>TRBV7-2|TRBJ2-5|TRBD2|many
TGTGCCAGCAGCTTAACGACTAGCGGGAGTGGCGAGACCCAGTACTTC
CASSLTTSGSGETQYF
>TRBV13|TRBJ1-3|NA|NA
TGTGCCGCGGCCCCCGACAGCTCTGGAAACACCATATATTTT
CAAAPDSSGNTIYF
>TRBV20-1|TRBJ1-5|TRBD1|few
TGCAGTGCTAGGGACAGGAACCCGAGGCAGCCCCAGCATTTT
CSARDRNPRQPQHF
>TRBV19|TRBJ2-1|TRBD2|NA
TGTGCCAGTAGCCCCCGAGGGGCGGGAGGCAGGAATGAGCAGTTCTTC
CASSPRGAGGRNEQFF
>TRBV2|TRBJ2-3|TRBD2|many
TGTGCCAGCAGTGAACAGGCTAGCGGGCCGATCACAGATACGCAGTATTTT
CASSEQASGPITDTQYF
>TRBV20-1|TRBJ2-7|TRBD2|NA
TGCAGTGCTAGAGTGGCTAGCGGATCCTACGAGCAGTACTTC
CSARVASGSYEQYF
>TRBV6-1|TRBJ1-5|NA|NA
TGTGCCAGCAGCATGGGTCGGGACAACAGTCGATATAGCAATCAGCCCCAGCATTTT
CASSMGRDNSRYSNQPQHF
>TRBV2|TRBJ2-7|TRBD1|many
TGTGCCAGCAGTGGCCGTCGACAGGGATTGTTATACGAGCAGTACTTC
CASSGRRQGLLYEQYF
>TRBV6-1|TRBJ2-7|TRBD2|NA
TGTGCCAGCAGTGAAAGAATAGCGGGGGCATACGAGCAGTACTTC
CASSERIAGAYEQYF
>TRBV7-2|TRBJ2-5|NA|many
TGTGCCAGCAGCTTAGATCTAGCGCGACCTCAGTACTTC
CASSLDLARPQYF
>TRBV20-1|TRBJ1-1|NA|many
TGCAGTGCTAGCCCGACGTACCGGGTCACTGAAGCTTTCTTT
CSASPTYRVTEAFF
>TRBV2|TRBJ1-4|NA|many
TGTGCCAGCAGTGAAGTACAGGGCGCTGGAAAACTGTTTTTT
CASSEVQGAGKLFF
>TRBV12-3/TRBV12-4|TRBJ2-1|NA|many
TGTGCCAGCAGTTTAGGGGGAGGTGTAGATGAGCAGTTCTTC
CASSLGGGVDEQFF
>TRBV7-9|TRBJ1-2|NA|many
TGTGCCAGCAGCTTAAAGTCCAAGGACAGACATCTTGGCTACACCTTC
CASSLKSKDRHLGYTF
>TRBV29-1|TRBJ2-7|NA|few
TGCAGCGTAGTTGGGGGAGGGGGATCCTACGAGCAGTACTTC
CSVVGGGGSYEQYF
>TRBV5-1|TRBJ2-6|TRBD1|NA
TGCGCCAGCAGCTTCTGGCAGGGGGCCTACGTCCTGACTTTC
CASSFWQGAYVLTF
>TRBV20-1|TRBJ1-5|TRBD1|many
TGCAGTGCCCTACCACAGGGGTTGGAGCCCCAGCATTTT
CSALPQGLEPQHF
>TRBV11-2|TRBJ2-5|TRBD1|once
TGCGCCAGCAGCAACCGGGACAGGTACCAAGAGACCCAGTACTTC
CASSNRDRYQETQYF
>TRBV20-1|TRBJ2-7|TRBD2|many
TGCAGTGCTAGAGTACCCGTACTAGCGGGAGGGCCTGACGAGCAGTACTTC
CSARVPVLAGGPDEQYF
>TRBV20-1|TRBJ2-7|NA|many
TGCAGTGCTAGAGATATGGGGGCGAACTACGAGCAGTACTTC
CSARDMGANYEQYF
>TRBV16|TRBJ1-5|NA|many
TGTGCCAGCAGCCAGGTAGAGAGAAGCAATCAGCCCCAGCATTTT
CASSQVERSNQPQHF
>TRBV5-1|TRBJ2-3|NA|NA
TGCGCCAGCAGCTTGGGGGCCCACACCGGCACAGATACGCAGTATTTT
CASSLGAHTGTDTQYF
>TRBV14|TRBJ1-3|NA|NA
TGTGCCAGCAGCCAAGAGACTGGCAGTGGAAACACCATATATTTT
CASSQETGSGNTIYF
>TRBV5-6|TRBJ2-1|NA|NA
TGTGCCAGCAGCTTTTCTCGCGGGACGTTTTGGAATGAGCAGTTCTTC
CASSFSRGTFWNEQFF
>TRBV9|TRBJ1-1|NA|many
TGTGCCAGCAGCGTACGTGAGGGAGGAAACACTGAAGCTTTCTTT
CASSVREGGNTEAFF
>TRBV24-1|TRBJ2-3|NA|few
TGTGCCACCAGTGATTTGGCTAGCAGGAGCACAGATACGCAGTATTTT
CATSDLASRSTDTQYF